The present TCR beta chain was sequenced within a study of CXCR3-negative and CXCR3-positive naive CD8 T cells. Study context: The total count of TRB reads reached approximately 150 million, and each library contributed about 1.5 +/- 0.3 million.

In preparing the TRB cDNA libraries, 5' RACE with UMI labels was used. One entry per CDR3 protein, without DNA, is what TCRdb gives after re-calling the 5' RACE reads. The sample includes 35,000 to 45,000 distinct CDR3 sequences. Approximately 300,000 cells per CD8+ T cell subset were flow-sorted in triplicate. Study findings and constraints: Memory cells diverged, while naive CXCR3-positive and CXCR3-negative cells had similar TRBV-TRBJ usage. TRB CDR3s of CXCR3-positive naive cells were more hydrophobic than those of CXCR3-negative naive cells.

Germline V gene sequence: CDR1 LGHNA, CDR2 YSLEER. The CDR3 has 16 residues. Remarks on this clonotype: Its antigen is still unknown.

The sequence was collected from a human donor in good health. Some clones in this sample may be carry-over from other donors' samples. The V gene is TRBV4-3, the J gene TRBJ2-2; no DNA is available, so the TRBD1 call from TCRdb remains unchecked. The specimen sequenced was naive CXCR3- CD8+ T cells from blood. Sample subset: CD45RO-CCR7+CD27+CD95- naive CD8+ T cells lacking CXCR3 (TNR3-). The CDR3 here is CASSQDGAGTAGELFF.